This section outlines one TCR beta chain sequence together with its context. The antigen is undetermined. With 60 Vbeta and 13 Jbeta primers, the PCR was carried out. Assay used: immunoSEQ multiplex PCR; TCRdb lists only in-frame clones, some missing. The sample records about 130,000 clones, approximately 78% being singletons. These data originate in a study of cytomegalovirus exposure and HLA in healthy donors. The CDR3 runs 15 residues. The germline V gene encodes CDR1 SGDLS and CDR2 YYNGEE. Trimming cost V 4 bases and J 0 bases; bases outside gene matches: 6. Despite likely unrecorded immune exposures, the donors were nominally healthy at the time of sampling. Notes on the study in general: In a later analysis, DRB1 alleles had the most associated TCRs; HLA-C alleles the fewest. TCR beta sequences reportedly predicted most subjects' HLA-A and HLA-B alleles accurately. The study designated fewer than 200 TCR beta chains cytomegalovirus-associated.

The TCR sequence derives from a woman aged 25-40 years in good health and CMV-seronegative. V gene TRBV9 combines with J gene TRBJ1-1, with 7 nucleotides matching TRBD1. The sample taken for sequencing was PBMCs. The CDR3 sequence is CASSRGTALNTEAFF. In nucleotides, the CDR3 is TGTGCCAGCAGCAGAGGGACAGCATTGAACACTGAAGCTTTCTTT.